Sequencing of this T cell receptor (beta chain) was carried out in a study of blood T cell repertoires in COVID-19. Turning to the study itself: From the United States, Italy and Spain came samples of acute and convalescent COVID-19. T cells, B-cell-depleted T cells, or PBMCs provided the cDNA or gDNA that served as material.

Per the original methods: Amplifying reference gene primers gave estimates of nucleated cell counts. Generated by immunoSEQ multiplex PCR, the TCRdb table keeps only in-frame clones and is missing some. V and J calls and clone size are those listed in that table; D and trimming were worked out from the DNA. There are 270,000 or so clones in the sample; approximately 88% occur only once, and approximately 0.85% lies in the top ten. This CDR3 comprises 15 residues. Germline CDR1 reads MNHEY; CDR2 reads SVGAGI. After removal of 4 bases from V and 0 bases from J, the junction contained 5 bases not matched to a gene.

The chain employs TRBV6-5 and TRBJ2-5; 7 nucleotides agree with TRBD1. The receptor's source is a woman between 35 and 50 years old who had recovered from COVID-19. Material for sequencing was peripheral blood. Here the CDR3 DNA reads TGTGCCAGCAGTTGGATCGGGACAGACCAAGAGACCCAGTACTTC. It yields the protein CASSWIGTDQETQYF.